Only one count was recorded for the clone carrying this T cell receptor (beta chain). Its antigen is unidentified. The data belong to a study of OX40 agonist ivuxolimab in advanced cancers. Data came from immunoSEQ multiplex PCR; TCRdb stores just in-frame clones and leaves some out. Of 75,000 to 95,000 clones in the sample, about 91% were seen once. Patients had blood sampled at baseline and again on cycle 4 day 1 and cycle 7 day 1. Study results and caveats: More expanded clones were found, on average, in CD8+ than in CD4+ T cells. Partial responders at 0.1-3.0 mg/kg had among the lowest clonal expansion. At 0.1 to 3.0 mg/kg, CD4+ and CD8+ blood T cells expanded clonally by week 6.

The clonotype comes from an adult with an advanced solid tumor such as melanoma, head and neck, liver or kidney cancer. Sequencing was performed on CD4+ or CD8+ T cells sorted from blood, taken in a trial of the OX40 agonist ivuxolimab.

CDR3 DNA: TGTGCCAGCAGCTTAAGGGGACTTCCCACAGATACGCAGTATTTT. Translation: CASSLRGLPTDTQYF. This chain joins TRBV7-3 and TRBJ2-3; a weak D match, TRBD2 (6 bases). Germline assignment: CDR1 SGHTA and CDR2 FQGTGA. V lost 1 base, J lost 2 bases, and 10 bases lay in between. This CDR3 contains 15 residues.